This T cell receptor beta chain was observed in a study of OX40 agonist ivuxolimab in advanced cancers. Study results and caveats: Both CD4+ and CD8+ T cell populations in blood had undergone clonal expansion by week 6 at 0.1 to 3.0 mg/kg.

Profiling relied on immunoSEQ multiplex PCR, and the TCRdb table lists in-frame clones only, not all of them. The table includes under 110,000 clones, roughly nine tenths detected once. Germline lookup yields CDR1 MNHEY and CDR2 SMNVEV (reference sequence). There are 12 residues in the CDR3. The V end was cut by 5 bases, the J end by 5 bases, with 9 bases between. As regards this clone: The antigen is undetermined. The sample contains more than one DNA sequence encoding this CDR3.

The chain employs TRBV27 and TRBJ1-2; D gene ambiguous. Source: CD4+ or CD8+ T cells sorted from blood, taken in a trial of the OX40 agonist ivuxolimab. The TCR originated in an adult with an advanced solid tumor such as melanoma, head and neck, liver or kidney cancer. CDR3 loop: CASSPSGYGYTF. The CDR3 DNA sequence: TGTGCCAGCAGTCCATCGGGGTATGGCTACACCTTC.